Listed below are T cell receptor beta chains from one sample, sequenced in a study of T cells after yellow fever vaccination. TCRdb re-called the 5' RACE reads with MiXCR, one entry per CDR3 protein. The table includes almost 600,000 distinct CDR3 sequences, approximately 15% detected once. The source material was PBMCs, sampled on the day of the yellow fever booster vaccination. The receptor source for this set is a man aged 30 to 45 who received the YFV17D yellow fever vaccine. Both conserved end residues are part of each CDR3. The D gene is left open where the match is weak. Not every row has a clone size; where given, it reads once, few, many or a size class.

few,TRBV9,TRBD1,TRBJ2-1,CASSVSSGGAYNEQFF,TGTGCCAGCAGCGTCTCTTCAGGGGGCGCCTACAATGAGCAGTTCTTC
few,TRBV12-3/TRBV12-4,.,TRBJ1-4,CASREGYYEKLFF,TGTGCCAGCAGGGAGGGGTATTATGAAAAACTGTTTTTT
.,TRBV5-1,.,TRBJ1-2,CASSFDSLANYGYTF,TGCGCCAGCAGCTTCGACAGCTTAGCTAACTATGGCTACACCTTC
.,TRBV27,TRBD1,TRBJ1-1,CASSLQPGQGNTEAFF,TGTGCCAGCAGTCTCCAACCGGGACAGGGGAACACTGAAGCTTTCTTT
.,TRBV11-1,TRBD1,TRBJ1-3,CASSYRDRKEGASGNTIYF,TGTGCCAGCAGCTACCGGGACAGGAAAGAAGGGGCCTCTGGAAACACCATATATTTT
many,TRBV15,.,TRBJ2-7,CATSRDRQGIHEQYF,TGTGCCACCAGCAGAGATCGTCAGGGAATACACGAGCAGTACTTC
few,TRBV12-3/TRBV12-4,.,TRBJ1-5,CASSLVQAIGQPQHF,TGTGCCAGCAGTTTGGTACAGGCGATTGGGCAGCCCCAGCATTTT
.,TRBV20-1,TRBD2,TRBJ2-3,CSATLAGERDTQYF,TGCAGTGCCACCCTGGCGGGAGAAAGGGATACGCAGTATTTT
few,TRBV11-2,.,TRBJ2-1,CASSLTDPNEQFF,TGTGCCAGCAGCTTAACTGATCCCAATGAGCAGTTCTTC
.,TRBV29-1,.,TRBJ2-7,CSGGTTAYEQYF,TGCAGCGGAGGGACAACGGCCTACGAGCAGTACTTC
many,TRBV19,TRBD2,TRBJ2-5,CASTPGGTPQETQYF,TGTGCCAGTACTCCCGGGGGGACTCCGCAAGAGACCCAGTACTTC
few,TRBV6-2/TRBV6-3,TRBD2,TRBJ2-4,CASSSDSRLAAKNIQYF,TGTGCCAGCAGTTCGGACTCTCGACTAGCGGCCAAAAACATTCAGTACTTC
.,TRBV5-6,.,TRBJ1-2,CASSLVSGPNYGYTF,TGTGCCAGCAGCTTGGTTTCAGGGCCTAACTATGGCTACACCTTC
few,TRBV29-1,.,TRBJ2-1,CSVEDYPPGKQFF,TGCAGCGTTGAAGATTACCCGCCCGGGAAACAGTTCTTC
few,TRBV15,TRBD1,TRBJ2-5,CATSVGQGREETQYF,TGTGCCACCAGCGTAGGACAGGGCAGGGAAGAGACCCAGTACTTC
.,TRBV7-2,TRBD1,TRBJ2-4,CASSLANGQGWNIQYF,TGTGCCAGCAGCTTAGCCAACGGACAGGGTTGGAACATTCAGTACTTC
.,TRBV6-5,TRBD1,TRBJ2-5,CASSSTRDSQETQYF,TGTGCCAGCAGTTCCACTCGGGACAGTCAAGAGACCCAGTACTTC
.,TRBV3-1,TRBD2,TRBJ2-3,CASSPRTSGRALGDTQYF,TGTGCCAGCAGCCCCCGAACTAGCGGGAGGGCCCTAGGAGATACGCAGTATTTT
few,TRBV9,TRBD2,TRBJ2-5,CASSPGYTSGRPETQYF,TGTGCCAGCAGCCCTGGGTACACTAGCGGCCGGCCGGAGACCCAGTACTTC
.,TRBV5-1,.,TRBJ2-4,CASSLGQTLVAKNIQYF,TGCGCCAGCAGCTTGGGACAAACGCTGGTAGCCAAAAACATTCAGTACTTC
.,TRBV18,.,TRBJ2-1,CASSPPGQRDEQFF,TGTGCCAGCTCACCACCAGGGCAGAGGGATGAGCAGTTCTTC
few,TRBV2,TRBD2,TRBJ2-3,CARQREISDTQYF,TGTGCCAGGCAGCGGGAGATTTCAGATACGCAGTATTTT
few,TRBV7-2,TRBD2,TRBJ2-1,CASSPPLAGGPGKEQFF,TGTGCCAGCAGCCCCCCACTAGCGGGAGGGCCGGGGAAAGAGCAGTTCTTC
few,TRBV7-2,TRBD1,TRBJ2-7,CASSRRQGLGEQYF,TGTGCCAGCAGCCGCCGACAGGGGCTCGGCGAGCAGTACTTC
few,TRBV20-1,.,TRBJ1-2,CSARPTYGYTF,TGCAGTGCTAGACCGACCTATGGCTACACCTTC
.,TRBV11-1,.,TRBJ2-1,CASSLALGLEADLRRGEPEQFF,TGTGCCAGCAGCTTAGCGCTGGGATTGGAGGCCGACCTCAGGCGAGGCGAGCCTGAGCAGTTCTTC
.,TRBV7-6,.,TRBJ2-3,CASSASTWLITDTQYF,TGTGCCAGCAGTGCGTCGACATGGTTGATCACAGATACGCAGTATTTT
.,TRBV14,.,TRBJ2-2,CASSQVTGMGHGELFF,TGTGCCAGCAGCCAAGTTACCGGGATGGGACACGGGGAGCTGTTTTTT
.,TRBV29-1,.,TRBJ2-2,CSVDSIGTGELFF,TGCAGCGTTGACAGCATTGGCACCGGGGAGCTGTTTTTT
.,TRBV28,.,TRBJ2-2,CASSRQQWELFF,TGTGCCAGCAGTCGTCAGCAGTGGGAGCTGTTTTTT
few,TRBV7-8,TRBD1,TRBJ2-1,CASSLVGTGINEQFF,TGTGCCAGCAGCCTTGTAGGGACAGGGATTAATGAGCAGTTCTTC
.,TRBV9,.,TRBJ2-7,CASSVLRDTLEQYF,TGTGCCAGCAGCGTACTTCGGGACACCCTCGAGCAGTACTTC
few,TRBV5-1,TRBD1,TRBJ2-7,CASSSVTGTDEQYF,TGCGCCAGCAGCTCCGTGACAGGGACGGACGAGCAGTACTTC
.,TRBV18,.,TRBJ2-3,CASSPRFATGTDTQYF,TGTGCCAGCTCACCTAGGTTCGCGACTGGAACAGATACGCAGTATTTT
few,TRBV11-2,.,TRBJ2-1,CASSLPRDSSSYNEQFF,TGTGCCAGCAGCCTGCCCCGGGACTCTAGCTCCTACAATGAGCAGTTCTTC
few,TRBV5-4,.,TRBJ2-7,CASSPGGRVYEQYF,TGTGCCAGCAGCCCGGGGGGCAGGGTCTACGAGCAGTACTTC
.,TRBV27,.,TRBJ2-2,CASSSFGELFF,TGTGCCAGCAGTTCCTTTGGGGAGCTGTTTTTT
few,TRBV27,.,TRBJ1-2,CASSLGGDYGYTF,TGTGCCAGCAGTTTAGGGGGGGACTATGGCTACACCTTC
.,TRBV6-1,TRBD2,TRBJ2-5,CASSPPAGGGKTQYF,TGTGCCAGCAGCCCCCCAGCGGGGGGAGGGAAGACCCAGTACTTC
few,TRBV27,TRBD1,TRBJ1-1,CASSVTGAGTEAFF,TGTGCCAGCAGTGTTACAGGGGCGGGAACTGAAGCTTTCTTT